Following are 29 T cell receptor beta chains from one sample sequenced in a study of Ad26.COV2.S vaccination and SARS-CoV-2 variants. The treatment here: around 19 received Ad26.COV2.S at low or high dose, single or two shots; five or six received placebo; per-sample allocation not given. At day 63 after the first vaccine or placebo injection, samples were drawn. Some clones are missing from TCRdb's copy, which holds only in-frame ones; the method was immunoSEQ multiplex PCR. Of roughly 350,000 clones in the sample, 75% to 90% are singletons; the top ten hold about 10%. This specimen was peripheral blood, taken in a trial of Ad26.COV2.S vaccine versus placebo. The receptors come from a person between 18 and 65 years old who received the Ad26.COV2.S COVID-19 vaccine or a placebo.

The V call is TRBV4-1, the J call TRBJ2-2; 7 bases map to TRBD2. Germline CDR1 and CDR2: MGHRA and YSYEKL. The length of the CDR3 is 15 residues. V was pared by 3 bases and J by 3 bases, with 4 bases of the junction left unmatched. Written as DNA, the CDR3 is TGCGCCAGCAGCCATGGGGGGGTCGACACCGGGGAGCTGTTTTTT. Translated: CASSHGGVDTGELFF.

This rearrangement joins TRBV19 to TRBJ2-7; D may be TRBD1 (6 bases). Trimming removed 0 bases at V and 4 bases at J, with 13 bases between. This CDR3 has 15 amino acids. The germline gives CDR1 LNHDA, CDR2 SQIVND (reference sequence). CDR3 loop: CASSIDGGQLYEQYF. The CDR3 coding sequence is TGTGCCAGTAGTATAGATGGGGGACAACTTTACGAGCAGTACTTC. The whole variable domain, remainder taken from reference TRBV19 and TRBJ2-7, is DGGITQSPKYLFRKEGQNVTLSCEQNLNHDAMYWYRQDPGQGLRLIYYSQIVNDFQKGDIAEGYSVSREKKESFPLTVTSAQKNPTAFYLCASSIDGGQLYEQYFGPGTRLTVT.

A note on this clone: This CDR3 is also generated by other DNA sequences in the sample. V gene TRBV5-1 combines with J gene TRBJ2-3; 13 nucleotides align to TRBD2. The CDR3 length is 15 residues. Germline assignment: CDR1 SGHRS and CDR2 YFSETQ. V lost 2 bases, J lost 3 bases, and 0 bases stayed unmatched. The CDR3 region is CASSLLAGGTDTQYF. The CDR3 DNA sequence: TGCGCCAGCAGCTTACTAGCGGGAGGGACAGATACGCAGTATTTT.

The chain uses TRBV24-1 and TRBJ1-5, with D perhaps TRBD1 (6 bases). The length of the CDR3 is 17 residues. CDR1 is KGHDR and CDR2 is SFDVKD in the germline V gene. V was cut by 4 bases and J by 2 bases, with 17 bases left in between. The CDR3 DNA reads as TGTGCCACCAGTGACCCCAGGAGGGGGTCGGGCAATCAGCCCCAGCATTTT. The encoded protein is CATSDPRRGSGNQPQHF.

CDR3 in amino acids: CASSTWGATGTDTQYF. The CDR3 nucleotides are TGTGCCAGCAGCACTTGGGGGGCGACGGGCACAGATACGCAGTATTTT. The rearrangement joins TRBV28 to TRBJ2-3; D could derive from TRBD1 or TRBD2 (6 bases each). From germline, CDR1 is MDHEN and CDR2 SYDVKM. The CDR3 totals 16 residues. Deletions cut 6 bases from V and 1 base from J, with 17 bases between.

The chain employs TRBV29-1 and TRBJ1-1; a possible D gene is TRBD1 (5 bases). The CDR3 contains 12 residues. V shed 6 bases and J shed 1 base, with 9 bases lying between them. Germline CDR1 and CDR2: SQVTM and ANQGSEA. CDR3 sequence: CSVADTNTEAFF. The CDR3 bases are TGCAGCGTGGCGGACACGAACACTGAAGCTTTCTTT. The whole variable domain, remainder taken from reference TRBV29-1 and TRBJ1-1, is SAVISQKPSRDICQRGTSLTIQCQVDSQVTMMFWYRQQPGQSLTLIATANQGSEATYESGFVIDKFPISRPNLTFSTLTVSNMSPEDSSIYLCSVADTNTEAFFGQGTRLTVV.

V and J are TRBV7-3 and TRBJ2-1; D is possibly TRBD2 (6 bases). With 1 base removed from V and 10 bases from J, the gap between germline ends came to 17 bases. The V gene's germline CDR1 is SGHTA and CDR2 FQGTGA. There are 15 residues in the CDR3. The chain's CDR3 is CASSLRGGAGEEQFF. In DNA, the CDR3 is TGTGCCAGCAGCTTAAGGGGCGGGGCCGGGGAAGAGCAGTTCTTC.

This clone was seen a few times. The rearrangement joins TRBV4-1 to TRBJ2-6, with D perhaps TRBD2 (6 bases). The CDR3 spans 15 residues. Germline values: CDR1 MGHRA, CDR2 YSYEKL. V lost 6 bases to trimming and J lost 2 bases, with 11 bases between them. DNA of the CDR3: TGCGCCAGCAGGGGCGGGGTTCCTGGGGCCAACGTCCTGACTTTC. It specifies CASRGGVPGANVLTF.

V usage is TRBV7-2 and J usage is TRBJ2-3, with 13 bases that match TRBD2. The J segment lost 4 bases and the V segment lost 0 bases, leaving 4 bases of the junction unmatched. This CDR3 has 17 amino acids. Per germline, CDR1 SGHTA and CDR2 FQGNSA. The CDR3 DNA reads TGTGCCAGCAGCTTAGCACTAGCGGGAGGGCCCCCAGATACGCAGTATTTT. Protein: CASSLALAGGPPDTQYF. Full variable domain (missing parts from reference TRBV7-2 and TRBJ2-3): GAGVSQSPSNKVTEKGKDVELRCDPISGHTALYWYRQSLGQGLEFLIYFQGNSAPDKSGLPSDRFSAERTGGSVSTLTIQRTQQEDSAVYLCASSLALAGGPPDTQYFGPGTRLTVL.

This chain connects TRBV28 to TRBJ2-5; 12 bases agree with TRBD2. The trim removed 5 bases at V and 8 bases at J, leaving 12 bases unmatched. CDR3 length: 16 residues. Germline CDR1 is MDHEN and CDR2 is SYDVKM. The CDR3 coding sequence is TGTGCCAGCAGTCCCCGGACTAGCGGGACGTGGGTTACCCAGTACTTC. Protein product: CASSPRTSGTWVTQYF.

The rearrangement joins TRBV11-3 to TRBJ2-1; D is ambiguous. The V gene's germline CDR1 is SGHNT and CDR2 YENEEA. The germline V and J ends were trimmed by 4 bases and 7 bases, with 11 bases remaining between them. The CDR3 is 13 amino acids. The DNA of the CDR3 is TGTGCCAGCAGCTCGAGGCGCGAGAATGAGCAGTTCTTC. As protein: CASSSRRENEQFF.

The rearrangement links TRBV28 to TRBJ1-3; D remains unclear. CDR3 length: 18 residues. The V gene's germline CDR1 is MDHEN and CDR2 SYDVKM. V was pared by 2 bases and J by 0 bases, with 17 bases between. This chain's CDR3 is CASSLGHLADFSGNTIYF. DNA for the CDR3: TGTGCCAGCAGTTTAGGGCATTTAGCCGATTTCTCTGGAAACACCATATATTTT.

CDR3 sequence reads: CASSFGRDEQFF. The DNA for the CDR3 is TGTGCCAGCAGTTTTGGGCGGGATGAGCAGTTCTTC. The chain is built from TRBV12-3 or TRBV12-4 and TRBJ2-1; TRBD2 is a possible D gene (5 bases). This CDR3 spans 12 amino acids. V was pared by 3 bases and J by 8 bases, with 8 bases between.

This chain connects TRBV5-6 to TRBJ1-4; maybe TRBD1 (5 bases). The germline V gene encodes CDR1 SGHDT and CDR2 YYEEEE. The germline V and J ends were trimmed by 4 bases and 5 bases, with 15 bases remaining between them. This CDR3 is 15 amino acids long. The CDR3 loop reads CASSRTGTANEKLFF. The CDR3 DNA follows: TGTGCCAGCAGCCGGACCGGGACGGCGAATGAAAAACTGTTTTTT.

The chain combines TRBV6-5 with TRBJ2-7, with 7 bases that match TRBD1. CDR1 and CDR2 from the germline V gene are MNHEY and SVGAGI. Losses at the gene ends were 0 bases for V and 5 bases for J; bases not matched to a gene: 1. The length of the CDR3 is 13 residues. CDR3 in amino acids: CASSYSGGNEQYF. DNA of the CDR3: TGTGCCAGCAGTTACTCAGGGGGCAACGAGCAGTACTTC.

The CDR3 region is CASSTLLAGGANEQFF. CDR3 DNA: TGTGCCAGCAGCACCCTCCTAGCGGGAGGTGCAAACGAGCAGTTCTTC. V and J are TRBV3-1 (or the pseudogene TRBV3-2) and TRBJ2-1; 11 bases match TRBD2. V lost 5 bases to trimming and J lost 10 bases; unmatched junction nucleotides: 13. This CDR3 contains 16 residues. Germline-derived CDR1 and CDR2 are LGHDT and YNNKEL (reference sequence).

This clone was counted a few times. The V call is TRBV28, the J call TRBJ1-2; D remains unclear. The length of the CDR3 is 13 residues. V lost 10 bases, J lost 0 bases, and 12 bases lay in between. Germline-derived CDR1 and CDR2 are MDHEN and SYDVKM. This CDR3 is CATRSGTNYGYTF. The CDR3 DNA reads TGTGCCACGCGGTCGGGAACTAACTATGGCTACACCTTC.

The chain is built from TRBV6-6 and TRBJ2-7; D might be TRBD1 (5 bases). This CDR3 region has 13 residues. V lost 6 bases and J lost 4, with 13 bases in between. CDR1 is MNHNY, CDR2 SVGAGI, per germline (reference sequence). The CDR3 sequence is CASSSDSRYEQYF. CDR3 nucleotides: TGTGCCAGCAGCTCCGACAGCCGTTACGAGCAGTACTTC.

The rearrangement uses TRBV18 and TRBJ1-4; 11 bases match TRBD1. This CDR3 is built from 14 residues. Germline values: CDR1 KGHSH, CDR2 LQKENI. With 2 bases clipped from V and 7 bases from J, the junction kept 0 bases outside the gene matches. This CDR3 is CASSPGTGGEKLFF. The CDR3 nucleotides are TGTGCCAGCTCACCAGGGACAGGGGGTGAAAAACTGTTTTTT.

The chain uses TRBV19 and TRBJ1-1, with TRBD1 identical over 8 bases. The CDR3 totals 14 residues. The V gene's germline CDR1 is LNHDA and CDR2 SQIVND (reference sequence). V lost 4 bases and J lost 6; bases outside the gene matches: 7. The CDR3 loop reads CASSNPGTGAEAFF. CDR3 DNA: TGTGCCAGTAGTAACCCCGGGACAGGTGCTGAAGCTTTCTTT. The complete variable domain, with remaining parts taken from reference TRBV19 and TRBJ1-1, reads DGGITQSPKYLFRKEGQNVTLSCEQNLNHDAMYWYRQDPGQGLRLIYYSQIVNDFQKGDIAEGYSVSREKKESFPLTVTSAQKNPTAFYLCASSNPGTGAEAFFGQGTRLTVV.

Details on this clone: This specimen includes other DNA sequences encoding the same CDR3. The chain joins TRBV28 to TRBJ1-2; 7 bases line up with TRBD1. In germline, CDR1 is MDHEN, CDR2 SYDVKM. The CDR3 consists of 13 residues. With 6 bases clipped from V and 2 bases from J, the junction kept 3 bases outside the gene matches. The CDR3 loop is CASSRDSNYGYTF. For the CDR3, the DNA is TGTGCCAGCAGCCGGGACAGCAACTATGGCTACACCTTC.

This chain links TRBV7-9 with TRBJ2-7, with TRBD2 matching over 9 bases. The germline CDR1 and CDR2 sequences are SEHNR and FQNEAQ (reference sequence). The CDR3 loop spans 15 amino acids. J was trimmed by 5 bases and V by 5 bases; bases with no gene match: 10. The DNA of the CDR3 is TGTGCCAGCAGCCCGGCGGGGGGGGTAGTGGACGAGCAGTACTTC. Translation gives CASSPAGGVVDEQYF.

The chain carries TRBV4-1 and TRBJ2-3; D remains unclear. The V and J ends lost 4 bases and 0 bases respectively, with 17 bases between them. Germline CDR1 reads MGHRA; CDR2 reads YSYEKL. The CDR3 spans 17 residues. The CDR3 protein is CASSLLPGPTSTDTQYF. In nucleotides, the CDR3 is TGCGCCAGCAGCCTCCTCCCAGGTCCCACTAGCACAGATACGCAGTATTTT.

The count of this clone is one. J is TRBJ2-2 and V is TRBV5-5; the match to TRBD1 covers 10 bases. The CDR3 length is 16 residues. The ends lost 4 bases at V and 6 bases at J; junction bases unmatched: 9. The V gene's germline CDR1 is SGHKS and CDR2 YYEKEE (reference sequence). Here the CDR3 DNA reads TGTGCCAGCAGCCCGCGGGGGGACAGGGGTTCCGGGGAGCTGTTTTTT. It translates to CASSPRGDRGSGELFF.

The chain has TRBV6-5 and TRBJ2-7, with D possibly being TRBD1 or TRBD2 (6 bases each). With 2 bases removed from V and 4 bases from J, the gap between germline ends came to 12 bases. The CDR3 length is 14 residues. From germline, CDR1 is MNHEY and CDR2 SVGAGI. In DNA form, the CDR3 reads TGTGCCAGCAGTTACCGGGGGCGAGGGTACGAGCAGTACTTC. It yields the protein CASSYRGRGYEQYF.

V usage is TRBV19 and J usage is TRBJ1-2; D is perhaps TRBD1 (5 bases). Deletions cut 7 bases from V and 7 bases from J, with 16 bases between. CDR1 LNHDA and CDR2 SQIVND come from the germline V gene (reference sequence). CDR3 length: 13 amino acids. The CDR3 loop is CASMKVGTSGYTF. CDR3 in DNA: TGTGCCAGTATGAAGGTAGGGACGTCTGGCTACACCTTC.

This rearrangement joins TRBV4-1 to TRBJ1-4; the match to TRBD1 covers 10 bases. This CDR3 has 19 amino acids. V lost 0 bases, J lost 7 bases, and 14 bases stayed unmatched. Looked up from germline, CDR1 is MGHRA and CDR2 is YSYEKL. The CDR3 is CASSQDRTGGMVGGEKLFF. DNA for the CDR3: TGCGCCAGCAGCCAAGACAGGACAGGGGGAATGGTGGGCGGTGAAAAACTGTTTTTT.

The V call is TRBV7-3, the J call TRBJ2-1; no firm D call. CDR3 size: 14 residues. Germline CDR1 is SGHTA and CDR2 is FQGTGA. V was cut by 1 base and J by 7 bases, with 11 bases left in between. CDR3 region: CASSLKGPGNEQFF. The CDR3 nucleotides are TGTGCCAGCAGCTTAAAGGGCCCCGGAAATGAGCAGTTCTTC.

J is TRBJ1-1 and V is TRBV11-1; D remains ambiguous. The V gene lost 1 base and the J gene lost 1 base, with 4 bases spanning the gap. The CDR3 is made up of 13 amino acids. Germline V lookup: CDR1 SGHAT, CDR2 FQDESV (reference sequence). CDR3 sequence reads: CASSLGPNTEAFF. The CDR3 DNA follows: TGTGCCAGCAGCTTAGGGCCGAACACTGAAGCTTTCTTT.